The 21 T cell receptor beta chains below all came from one sample that was sequenced in a study of blood T cells in healthy people across ages. Using a J-beta primer mix together with a sample-barcoded 5' primer, a second PCR was run for roughly 6 to 11 cycles. TCRdb processed the 5' RACE reads anew with MiXCR; each CDR3 protein has one entry. This table has about 1.4 million distinct CDR3 sequences, approximately 63% appearing once. Sequencing was carried out using blood. The receptors shown here come from a man aged 18 to 35 in good health.

V usage is TRBV7-9 and J usage is TRBJ2-7; TRBD2 agrees at 7 bases. In germline, CDR1 is SEHNR, CDR2 FQNEAQ (reference sequence). This CDR3 comprises 13 residues. The V gene end was trimmed by 5 bases and the J gene end by 5 bases; junction bases not matched to a gene: 6. For the CDR3, the DNA is TGTGCCAGCAGCCTTATACTAGCGAACGAGCAGTACTTC. Protein product: CASSLILANEQYF. Together with reference TRBV7-9 and TRBJ2-7, the CDR3 gives the full variable domain: DTGVSQNPRHKITKRGQNVTFRCDPISEHNRLYWYRQTLGQGPEFLTYFQNEAQLEKSRLLSDRFSAERPKGSFSTLEIQRTEQGDSAMYLCASSLILANEQYFGPGTRLTVT.

The V call is TRBV28, the J call TRBJ2-5, with D perhaps matching TRBD1 (5 bases). Germline CDR1 is MDHEN and CDR2 is SYDVKM. Trimming removed 7 bases from V and 4 bases from J, with 19 bases in between. The CDR3 is 15 residues long. This chain's CDR3 is CASNTPGQTGETQYF. The CDR3 DNA sequence: TGTGCCAGCAACACTCCAGGGCAGACCGGAGAGACCCAGTACTTC.

The chain uses TRBV7-2 and TRBJ2-5, with 8 bases fitting TRBD1. V lost 0 bases and J lost 2; bases outside the gene matches: 11. The CDR3 runs to 18 residues. Germline assignment: CDR1 SGHTA and CDR2 FQGNSA. The CDR3 sequence: CASSLAPRGLGVQETQYF. CDR3 DNA: TGTGCCAGCAGCTTAGCCCCCAGGGGGCTGGGGGTTCAAGAGACCCAGTACTTC.

The chain uses TRBV11-2 and TRBJ2-7; D is unresolved. The CDR3 length is 15 residues. Per the germline V gene, CDR1 is SGHAT and CDR2 is FQNNGV. V lost 0 bases and J lost 0, with 9 bases in between. Here the CDR3 reads CASSLDRWSSYEQYF. In DNA, the CDR3 is TGTGCCAGCAGCTTAGATCGGTGGAGCTCCTACGAGCAGTACTTC.

This clonotype has more than one count but fewer than ten. The genes are TRBV29-1 and TRBJ1-2; perhaps TRBD1 as D (5 bases). The germline V gene encodes CDR1 SQVTM and CDR2 ANQGSEA. The CDR3 has 15 residues. Between the trimmed V and J ends, which lost 0 bases and 7 bases, there was a span of 18 bases. CDR3 region: CSVEDPASTRGGYTF. As DNA, the CDR3 is TGCAGCGTTGAAGATCCTGCCTCTACGAGGGGTGGCTACACCTTC.

In this sample, this clonotype turned up a few times. The rearrangement links TRBV6-6 to TRBJ2-1, with 8 bases lining up with TRBD2. Germline loops: CDR1 MNHNY, CDR2 SVGAGI (reference sequence). With V trimmed by 2 bases and J by 4 bases, 7 bases remained unmatched. The CDR3 is 16 amino acids. CDR3 coding DNA: TGTGCCAGCAGTTACCCATTAGCGGGGTTGTACAATGAGCAGTTCTTC. Protein sequence: CASSYPLAGLYNEQFF.

Concerning this clonotype itself: Relative to the germline gene, one junction end is altered; a read error may explain this. The CDR3 coding sequence is TGTGCCGGCAGTTTTATAGAAAACAATGAGCAGTTCTTC. Amino acid sequence: CAGSFIENNEQFF. V usage is TRBV28 and J usage is TRBJ2-1; D is uncertain. Per germline, CDR1 MDHEN and CDR2 SYDVKM. This CDR3 spans 13 amino acids.

The V gene is TRBV20-1, the J gene TRBJ2-1; D possibly corresponds to TRBD2 (5 bases). There are 16 residues in the CDR3. With 5 bases removed from V and 4 bases from J, the gap between germline ends came to 21 bases. Germline loops: CDR1 DFQATT, CDR2 SNEGSKA (reference sequence). The DNA of the CDR3 is TGCAGTGCTCCACTAGTCGCTAGTATACCATACAATGAGCAGTTCTTC. Its translation is CSAPLVASIPYNEQFF.

The table lists this clonotype with a few counts. The V and J genes are TRBV7-2 and TRBJ2-2; the match to TRBD2 covers 10 bases. The CDR3 consists of 15 residues. Unmatched junction bases numbered 1, after V lost 4 bases and J lost 2 bases. The germline gives CDR1 SGHTA, CDR2 FQGNSA. The CDR3 reads CASSSSGGNTGELFF. In DNA, the CDR3 is TGTGCCAGCAGCTCTAGCGGGGGAAACACCGGGGAGCTGTTTTTT.

The chain carries TRBV12-3 or TRBV12-4 and TRBJ2-1, with 10 bases that match TRBD2. V dropped 5 bases and J dropped 4; count of bases not matched to a gene: 5. The CDR3 has 15 residues. The chain's CDR3 is CASSPKREGYNEQFF. The DNA of the CDR3 is TGTGCCAGCAGTCCCAAGCGGGAGGGATACAATGAGCAGTTCTTC.

The V and J genes are TRBV4-3 and TRBJ2-7; TRBD2 matches 7 bases. The J segment lost 0 bases and the V segment lost 1 base, leaving 6 bases of the junction unmatched. Germline-derived CDR1 and CDR2 are LGHNA and YSLEER. The CDR3 loop spans 16 amino acids. The CDR3 loop reads CASSQGRGVGSYEQYF. The CDR3 region has the DNA TGCGCCAGCAGCCAAGGACGGGGGGTTGGCTCCTACGAGCAGTACTTC.

This clonotype showed up just once. This chain links TRBV6-2 or TRBV6-3 with TRBJ2-3, with TRBD2 matching 7 bases. The CDR3 sequence is 14 residues long. Per germline, CDR1 MNHEY and CDR2 SVGEGT. Losses at the gene ends were 8 bases for V and 4 bases for J; bases not matched to a gene: 9. This CDR3 is CASGKLAGSDTQYF. CDR3 coding DNA: TGTGCCAGCGGCAAATTAGCGGGTTCAGATACGCAGTATTTT.

This chain connects TRBV29-1 to TRBJ2-4; D gene unclear. The CDR3 covers 14 residues. Germline-derived CDR1 and CDR2 are SQVTM and ANQGSEA. Trimming pared 7 bases from V and 13 bases from J, leaving 26 bases between. This CDR3 reads CSGLKAAVRNEQYF. CDR3 nucleotides: TGCAGCGGACTGAAGGCGGCGGTTCGGAATGAGCAGTACTTC.

This clonotype has just one count. The gene calls are TRBV5-1 and TRBJ2-3; 7 positions agree with TRBD1. Germline lookup yields CDR1 SGHRS and CDR2 YFSETQ. The CDR3 sequence is 15 residues long. The V segment lost 2 bases and the J segment 1 base; nucleotides outside the gene matches: 4. The CDR3 coding sequence is TGCGCCAGCAGCTTACAGGGGCCCCGCACAGATACGCAGTATTTT. This codes for CASSLQGPRTDTQYF.

Concerning this clonotype: Just one base apart from a much larger clone, this may be a read error. The chain joins TRBV4-3 to TRBJ2-3; tentatively, D is TRBD1 (5 bases). CDR1 and CDR2 (germline): LGHNA, YSLEER. This CDR3 is built from 16 residues. V was clipped by 4 bases and J by 1 base, with 15 bases between them. CDR3 DNA sequence: TGCGCCAGCAGCCGAGACAGAGTGGGCGGCACAGATACGCAGTATTTT. Protein product: CASSRDRVGGTDTQYF.

V gene TRBV4-1 combines with J gene TRBJ1-2; D call uncertain. Germline V gene lookup returns CDR1 MGHRA and CDR2 YSYEKL. Trimming removed 3 bases at V and 4 bases at J, with 12 bases between. The CDR3 loop spans 14 amino acids. The chain's CDR3 is CASSQPTVVYGYTF. CDR3 DNA sequence: TGCGCCAGCAGCCAGCCTACGGTGGTCTATGGCTACACCTTC.

The rearrangement links TRBV30 to TRBJ2-1; 9 bases are a match to TRBD1. V was clipped by 1 base and J by 7 bases; unmatched bases: 8. The CDR3 covers 15 residues. Germline V gene data show CDR1 as GTSNPN and CDR2 as SVGIG (reference sequence). The CDR3 here is CAWSADRGSLNEQFF. CDR3 DNA sequence: TGTGCCTGGAGTGCTGACAGGGGGTCGTTGAATGAGCAGTTCTTC.

The J gene is TRBJ2-1, the V gene TRBV4-3, with a possible D match to TRBD2 (5 bases). The germline gives CDR1 LGHNA, CDR2 YSLEER. Trimming took 0 bases from V and 3 from J, leaving 9 bases between them. CDR3 length: 15 amino acids. CDR3 residues: CASSQDRSGYNEQFF. CDR3 bases: TGCGCCAGCAGCCAAGATCGGAGCGGCTACAATGAGCAGTTCTTC.

This clonotype was observed a handful of times. The J gene is TRBJ2-3, the V gene TRBV29-1, with D perhaps given as TRBD1 or TRBD2 (5 bases each). The CDR3 extends over 18 amino acids. Trimming left V 4 bases short and J 0 bases short, with 23 bases between. Germline assignment: CDR1 SQVTM and CDR2 ANQGSEA. CDR3: CSVVGVVIRTSSTDTQYF. In DNA form, the CDR3 reads TGCAGCGTTGTCGGGGTTGTCATTCGGACATCGAGCACAGATACGCAGTATTTT.

The rearrangement links TRBV20-1 to TRBJ2-7; D gene ambiguous. Germline CDR1 and CDR2: DFQATT and SNEGSKA (reference sequence). The CDR3 sequence is 13 residues long. The V end lost 0 bases, the J end lost 1 base, and 7 bases lay between the germline ends. CDR3 residues: CSARDTGSYEQYF. CDR3 in DNA: TGCAGTGCTAGAGATACCGGATCCTACGAGCAGTACTTC.

The chain combines TRBV3-1 with TRBJ2-1; D is unresolved. V gave up 1 base and J gave up 9 bases, with 4 bases separating them. CDR1 and CDR2 from the germline V gene are LGHDT and YNNKEL (reference sequence). CDR3 size: 11 residues. The CDR3: CASSQAAEQFF. The DNA of the CDR3 is TGTGCCAGCAGCCAAGCTGCTGAGCAGTTCTTC.